The present TCR beta chain was sequenced within a study of blood T cell repertoires in COVID-19. About the study: The study drew acute and convalescent COVID-19 samples from the United States, Italy and Spain.

Germline V gene lookup returns CDR1 SGHRS and CDR2 YFSETQ. Trimming left V 4 bases short and J 4 bases short, with 8 bases between. The CDR3 is made up of 12 amino acids. Original methodology: It was from reference gene primer amplification that nucleated cell counts were estimated. This table comes from immunoSEQ multiplex PCR, and its TCRdb copy is limited to in-frame clones, with some not included. V, J and clone size were drawn from that table, and D and trimming were deduced from the DNA. Of some 80,000 clones in the sample, approximately 86% are singletons; the top ten hold approximately 8.1%. The clonotype was recovered from an elderly man with active or convalescent COVID-19. Specimen: peripheral blood. The V gene is TRBV5-1, the J gene TRBJ1-2, with D perhaps TRBD1 (5 bases). The CDR3 region is CASSADSYGYTF. The CDR3 DNA reads TGCGCCAGCAGCGCAGACAGCTATGGCTACACCTTC.